The 5 T cell receptor beta chains listed next were all sequenced from one sample in a study of T cell repertoires in cytomegalovirus infection. Using its own MiXCR run on the reads, TCRdb lists one record per CDR3 protein. The data show fewer than 400,000 distinct CDR3 sequences, with about a sixth seen just once and 8.5% to 10% held by the top ten. The sequenced sample was PBMCs. The receptors originated from a human donor in good health (CMV status not recorded). Some clones in this sample may be carry-over from other donors' samples.

The chain is built from TRBV4-3 and TRBJ1-2; 8 bases fit TRBD1. J lost 2 bases, V lost 1 base, and 6 bases had no gene match. This CDR3 is built from 16 residues. The germline gives CDR1 LGHNA, CDR2 YSLEER. The CDR3 nucleotides read TGCGCCAGCAGCCAAGCCGAACAGGGGGGGAACTATGGCTACACCTTC. Protein: CASSQAEQGGNYGYTF.

This clonotype was found a few times. The chain is built from TRBV12-3 or TRBV12-4 and TRBJ1-2; TRBD1 is a possible D gene (5 bases). The CDR3 sequence is 11 residues long. V lost 8 bases to trimming and J lost 4 bases, with 8 bases between them. The CDR3 DNA follows: TGTGCCAGCGATGGGGGCTATGGCTACACCTTC. Amino acids: CASDGGYGYTF.

This clonotype was recorded a few times. The chain combines TRBV11-2 with TRBJ2-7, with D perhaps matching TRBD1 or TRBD2 (7 bases each). This CDR3 is 14 amino acids long. Trimming pared 4 bases from V and 5 bases from J, leaving 15 bases between. The germline V gene encodes CDR1 SGHAT and CDR2 FQNNGV. The CDR3 coding sequence is TGTGCCAGCAGCTCGACGGGGAGGGGGCACGAGCAGTACTTC. Protein sequence: CASSSTGRGHEQYF.

This clonotype was observed at least ten times. The V and J genes are TRBV12-3 or TRBV12-4 and TRBJ2-7, with unresolved D. V shed 3 bases and J shed 3 bases, with 12 bases lying between them. The CDR3 is made up of 14 amino acids. CDR3: CASSLLGLGYEQYF. Here the CDR3 DNA reads TGTGCCAGCAGTTTGTTGGGGTTGGGCTACGAGCAGTACTTC.

In this sample, this clonotype turned up many times. This rearrangement joins TRBV7-2 to TRBJ2-2; D not certain. The CDR3 spans 14 residues. Germline CDR1 reads SGHTA; CDR2 reads FQGNSA. The ends were cut back, 0 bases at V and 3 bases at J, with 5 bases in the middle. The DNA for the CDR3 is TGTGCCAGCAGCTTAGCCCTTTACACCGGGGAGCTGTTTTTT. This gives the protein CASSLALYTGELFF.